The 8 T cell receptor beta chains presented below share a single source sample, sequenced in a study of graft-versus-host responses after intestinal transplantation. Profiled with immunoSEQ multiplex PCR; TCRdb holds only in-frame clones, not every one. The data show 110,000 to 150,000 clones, with 85% to 95% seen just once and 0.19% held by the top ten. Their antigens remain unidentified. The sample in question was unstimulated CD4+ T cells sorted from spleen or lymph node cells, obtained before intestinal transplant. Receptors originate from a human donor who received an intestinal transplant.

The gene calls are TRBV2 and TRBJ1-1; 7 bases are shared with TRBD1. The CDR3 sequence is 13 residues long. The V and J ends lost 7 bases and 3 bases, in that order; junction bases with no gene match: 5. Germline V gene lookup returns CDR1 SNHLY and CDR2 FYNNEI. Written as DNA, the CDR3 is TGTGCCAGCAACCTCGACAGGGACACTGAAGCTTTCTTT. Protein: CASNLDRDTEAFF. Full variable domain (remainder filled in from reference TRBV2 and TRBJ1-1): EPEVTQTPSHQVTQMGQEVILRCVPISNHLYFYWYRQILGQKVEFLVSFYNNEISEKSEIFDDQFSVERPDGSNFTLKIRSTKLEDSAMYFCASNLDRDTEAFFGQGTRLTVV.

The rearrangement joins TRBV4-3 to TRBJ2-3, with D hard to call. The CDR3 is 12 residues long. The V end lost 2 bases, the J end lost 5 bases, and 5 bases lay between the germline ends. Germline assignment: CDR1 LGHNA and CDR2 YSLEER. CDR3 in amino acids: CASSQNRDTQYF. Here the CDR3 DNA reads TGCGCCAGCAGCCAAAACAGAGATACGCAGTATTTT.

The CDR3 loop reads CASSDCYGANVLTF. CDR3 bases: TGTGCCAGCAGCGACTGTTATGGGGCCAACGTCCTGACTTTC. The chain joins TRBV21-1 to TRBJ2-6; the D call TRBD2 from the table was never checked on the DNA. TRBV21-1 is classified as a pseudogene. This CDR3 spans 14 amino acids.

The chain couples TRBV14 to TRBJ2-1, with TRBD2 identical over 7 bases. This CDR3 is 16 amino acids long. Germline assignment: CDR1 SGHDN and CDR2 FVKESK. Germline trimming cut 1 base from V and 8 bases from J; bases unmatched to any gene: 11. CDR3 bases: TGTGCCAGCAGCCAAGTATTTGGCGGGAGTATCTATGAGCAGTTCTTC. This translates into CASSQVFGGSIYEQFF.

This sequence joins TRBV9 and TRBJ2-3; D possibly matches TRBD1 or TRBD2 (6 bases each). Between the trimmed V and J ends, which lost 6 bases and 0 bases, there was a span of 14 bases. Germline CDR1 SGDLS, CDR2 YYNGEE. CDR3 length equals 15 residues. The CDR3 nucleotides are TGTGCCAGCACCCTAGGGGGGCTCAGCACAGATACGCAGTATTTT. It specifies CASTLGGLSTDTQYF.

This clone was seen only once. J is TRBJ2-3 and V is TRBV7-9; 11 bases agree with TRBD1. The CDR3 loop spans 16 amino acids. Per the germline V gene, CDR1 is SEHNR and CDR2 is FQNEAQ (reference sequence). V lost 4 bases, J lost 4 bases, and 7 bases stayed unmatched. CDR3 sequence: CASSSWGQGDSDTQYF. The DNA for the CDR3 is TGTGCCAGCAGCTCTTGGGGACAGGGGGATTCAGATACGCAGTATTTT.

This rearrangement joins TRBV29-1 to TRBJ2-5; D is uncertain. Trimming pared 3 bases from V and 1 base from J, leaving 9 bases between. CDR1 and CDR2 (germline): SQVTM, ANQGSEA. CDR3 size: 13 residues. CDR3 in amino acids: CSVDGSGQETQYF. Here the CDR3 DNA reads TGCAGCGTTGACGGATCAGGCCAAGAGACCCAGTACTTC.

The chain combines TRBV2 with TRBJ2-5, with 10 bases aligning to TRBD1. The junction had 5 bases not matched to a gene; V was cut back by 4 bases and J by 6 bases. The CDR3 has 14 amino acids. Looked up from germline, CDR1 is SNHLY and CDR2 is FYNNEI. The CDR3 DNA reads as TGTGCCAGCAGTGGGACAGGGGGTTTGAAGACCCAGTACTTC. It encodes CASSGTGGLKTQYF.